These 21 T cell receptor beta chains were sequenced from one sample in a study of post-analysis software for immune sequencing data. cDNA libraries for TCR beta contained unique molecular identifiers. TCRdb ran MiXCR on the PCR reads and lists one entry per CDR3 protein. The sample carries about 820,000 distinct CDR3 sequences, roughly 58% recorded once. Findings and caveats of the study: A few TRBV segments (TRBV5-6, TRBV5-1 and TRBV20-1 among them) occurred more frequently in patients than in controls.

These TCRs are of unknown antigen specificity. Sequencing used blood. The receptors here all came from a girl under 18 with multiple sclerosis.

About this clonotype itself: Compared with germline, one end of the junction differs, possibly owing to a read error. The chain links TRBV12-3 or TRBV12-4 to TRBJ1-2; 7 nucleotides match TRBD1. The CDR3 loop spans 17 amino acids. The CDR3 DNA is TGCGCCAGCACCTTCGCCGGGACAGTGAGATCTAACTATGGCTACACCTTC. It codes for CASTFAGTVRSNYGYTF.

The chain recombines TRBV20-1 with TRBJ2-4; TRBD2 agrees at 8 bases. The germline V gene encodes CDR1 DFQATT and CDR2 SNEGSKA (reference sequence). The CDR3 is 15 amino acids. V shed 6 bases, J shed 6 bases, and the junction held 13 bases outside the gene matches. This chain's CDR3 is CSATQGTGGGNIQYF. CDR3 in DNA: TGCAGTGCCACTCAGGGAACGGGAGGGGGAAACATTCAGTACTTC.

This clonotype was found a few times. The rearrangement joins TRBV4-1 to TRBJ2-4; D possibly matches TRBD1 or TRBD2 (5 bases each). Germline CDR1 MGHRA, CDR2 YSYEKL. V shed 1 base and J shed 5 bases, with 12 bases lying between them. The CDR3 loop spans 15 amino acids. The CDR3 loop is CASSQAGTAQNIQYF. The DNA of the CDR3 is TGCGCCAGCAGCCAAGCAGGGACGGCTCAAAACATTCAGTACTTC.

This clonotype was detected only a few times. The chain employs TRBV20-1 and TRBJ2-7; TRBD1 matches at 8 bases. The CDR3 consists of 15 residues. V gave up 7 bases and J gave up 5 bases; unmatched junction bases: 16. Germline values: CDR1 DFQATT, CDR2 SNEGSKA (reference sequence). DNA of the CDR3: TGCAGTGTGGTGGACCTTTTTGGACAGGGTAACGAGCAGTACTTC. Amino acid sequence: CSVVDLFGQGNEQYF.

The CDR3 here is CSAREFGGGTYEQYF. The CDR3 DNA reads TGCAGTGCTAGGGAATTCGGGGGGGGGACCTACGAGCAGTACTTC. The rearrangement links TRBV20-1 to TRBJ2-7; 8 positions agree with TRBD2. Germline CDR1 is DFQATT and CDR2 is SNEGSKA (reference sequence). The V and J ends lost 3 bases and 2 bases, in that order; junction bases with no gene match: 9. The CDR3 length is 15 residues.

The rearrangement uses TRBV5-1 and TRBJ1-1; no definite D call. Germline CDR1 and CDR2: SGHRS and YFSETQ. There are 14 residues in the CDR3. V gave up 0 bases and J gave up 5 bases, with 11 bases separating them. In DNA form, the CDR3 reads TGCGCCAGCAGCTTGGGGCGGGGAGGAACTGAAGCTTTCTTT. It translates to CASSLGRGGTEAFF.

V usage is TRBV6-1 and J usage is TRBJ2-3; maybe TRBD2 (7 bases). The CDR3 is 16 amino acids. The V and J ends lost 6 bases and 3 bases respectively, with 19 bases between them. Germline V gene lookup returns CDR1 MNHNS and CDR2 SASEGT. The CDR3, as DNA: TGTGCCAGCAGCCAGGGGAGGGTGATTGATACAGATACGCAGTATTTT. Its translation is CASSQGRVIDTDTQYF.

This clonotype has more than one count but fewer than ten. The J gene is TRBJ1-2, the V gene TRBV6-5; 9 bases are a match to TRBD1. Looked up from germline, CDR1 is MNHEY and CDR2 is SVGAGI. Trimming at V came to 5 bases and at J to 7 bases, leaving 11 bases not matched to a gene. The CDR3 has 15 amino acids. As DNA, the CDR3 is TGTGCCAGCAGTCCCGGACAGGGGCGACGCTCTGGCTACACCTTC. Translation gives CASSPGQGRRSGYTF.

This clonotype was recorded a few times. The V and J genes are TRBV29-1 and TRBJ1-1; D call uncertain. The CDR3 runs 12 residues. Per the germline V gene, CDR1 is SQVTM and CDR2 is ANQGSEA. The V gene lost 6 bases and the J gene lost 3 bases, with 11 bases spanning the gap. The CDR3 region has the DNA TGCAGCGTCCACGGGCTGTACACTGAAGCTTTCTTT. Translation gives CSVHGLYTEAFF.

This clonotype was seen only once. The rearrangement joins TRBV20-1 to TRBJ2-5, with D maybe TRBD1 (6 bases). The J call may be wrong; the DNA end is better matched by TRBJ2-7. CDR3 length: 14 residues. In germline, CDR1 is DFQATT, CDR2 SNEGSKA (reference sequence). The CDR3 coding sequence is TGCAGTGCTAGCTACAGGGATCCCCTGGGCGAGCAGTACTTC. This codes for CSASYRDPLGEQYF.

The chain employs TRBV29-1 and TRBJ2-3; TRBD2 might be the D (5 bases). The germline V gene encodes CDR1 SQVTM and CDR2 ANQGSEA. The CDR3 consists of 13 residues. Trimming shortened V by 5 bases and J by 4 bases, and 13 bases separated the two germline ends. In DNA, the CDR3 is TGCAGCGTTCAAGGGAGCTCCCCAGATACGCAGTATTTT. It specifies CSVQGSSPDTQYF.

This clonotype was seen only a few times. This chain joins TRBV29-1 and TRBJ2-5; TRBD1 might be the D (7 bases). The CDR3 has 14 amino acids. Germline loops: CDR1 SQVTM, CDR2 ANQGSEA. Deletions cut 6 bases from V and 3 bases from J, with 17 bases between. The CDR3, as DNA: TGCAGCGTCCTAGGCGGGACAGCTAAAGAGACCCAGTACTTC. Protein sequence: CSVLGGTAKETQYF.

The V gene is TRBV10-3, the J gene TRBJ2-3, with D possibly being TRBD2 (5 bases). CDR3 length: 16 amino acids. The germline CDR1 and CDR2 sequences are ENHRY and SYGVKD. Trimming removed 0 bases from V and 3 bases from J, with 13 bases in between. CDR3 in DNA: TGTGCCATCAGTGAGTCGGGTAGCGTCCCAACAGATACGCAGTATTTT. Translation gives CAISESGSVPTDTQYF.

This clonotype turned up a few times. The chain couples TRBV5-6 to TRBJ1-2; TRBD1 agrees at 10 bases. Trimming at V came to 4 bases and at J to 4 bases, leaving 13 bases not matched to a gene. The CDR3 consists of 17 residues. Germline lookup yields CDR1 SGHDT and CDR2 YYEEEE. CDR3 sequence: CASSPNAGTGVFYGYTF. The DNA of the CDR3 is TGTGCCAGCAGCCCCAACGCCGGGACAGGGGTCTTCTATGGCTACACCTTC.

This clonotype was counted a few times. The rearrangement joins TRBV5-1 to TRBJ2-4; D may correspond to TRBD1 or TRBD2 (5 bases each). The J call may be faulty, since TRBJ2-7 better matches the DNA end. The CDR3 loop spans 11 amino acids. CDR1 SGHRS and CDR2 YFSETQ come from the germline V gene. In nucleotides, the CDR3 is TGCGCCAGCAGGGGGGTCTTCGAGCAGTACTTC. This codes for CASRGVFEQYF.

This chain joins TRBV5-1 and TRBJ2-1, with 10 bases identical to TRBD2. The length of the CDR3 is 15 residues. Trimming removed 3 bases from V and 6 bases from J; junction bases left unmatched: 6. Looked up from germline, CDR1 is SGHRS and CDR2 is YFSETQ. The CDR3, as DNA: TGCGCCAGCAGCTCCGCTAGCGGGAGACCCAATGAGCAGTTCTTC. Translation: CASSSASGRPNEQFF. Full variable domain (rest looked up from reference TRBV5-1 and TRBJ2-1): KAGVTQTPRYLIKTRGQQVTLSCSPISGHRSVSWYQQTPGQGLQFLFEYFSETQRNKGNFPGRFSGRQFSNSRSEMNVSTLELGDSALYLCASSSASGRPNEQFFGPGTRLTVL.

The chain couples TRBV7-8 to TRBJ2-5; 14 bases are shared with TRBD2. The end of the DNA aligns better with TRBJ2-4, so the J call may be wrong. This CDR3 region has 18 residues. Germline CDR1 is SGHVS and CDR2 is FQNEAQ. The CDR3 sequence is CASSLRGTSGSVKNIQYF. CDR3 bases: TGTGCCAGCAGCTTACGGGGGACTAGCGGGAGTGTCAAAAACATTCAGTACTTC.

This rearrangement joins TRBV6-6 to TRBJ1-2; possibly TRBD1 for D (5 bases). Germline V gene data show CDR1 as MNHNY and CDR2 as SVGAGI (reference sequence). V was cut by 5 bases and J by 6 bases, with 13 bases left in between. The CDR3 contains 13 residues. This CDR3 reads CASSPFDSNGYTF. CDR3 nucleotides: TGTGCCAGCAGTCCCTTTGACAGCAATGGCTACACCTTC.

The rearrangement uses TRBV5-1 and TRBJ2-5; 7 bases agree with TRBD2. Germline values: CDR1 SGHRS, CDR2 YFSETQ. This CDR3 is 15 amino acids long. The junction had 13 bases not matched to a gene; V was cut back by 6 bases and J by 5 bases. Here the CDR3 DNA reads TGCGCCAGCACACCTAGCGGAGGAATCCTGGAGACCCAGTACTTC. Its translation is CASTPSGGILETQYF. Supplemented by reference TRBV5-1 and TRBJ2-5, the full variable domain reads KAGVTQTPRYLIKTRGQQVTLSCSPISGHRSVSWYQQTPGQGLQFLFEYFSETQRNKGNFPGRFSGRQFSNSRSEMNVSTLELGDSALYLCASTPSGGILETQYFGPGTRLLVL.

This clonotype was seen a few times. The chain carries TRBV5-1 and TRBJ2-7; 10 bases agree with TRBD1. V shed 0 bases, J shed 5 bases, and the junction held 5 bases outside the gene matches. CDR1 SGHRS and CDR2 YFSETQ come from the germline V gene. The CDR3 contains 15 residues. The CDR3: CASSLEGQGPHEQYF. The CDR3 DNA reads TGCGCCAGCAGCTTGGAGGGACAGGGGCCCCACGAGCAGTACTTC.

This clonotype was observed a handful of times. The CDR3 spells CASSFNRDRSYEQYF. DNA of the CDR3: TGTGCCAGCAGTTTCAACCGGGACAGATCCTACGAGCAGTACTTC. The chain has TRBV11-1 and TRBJ2-7; 7 bases are shared with TRBD1. Germline V lookup: CDR1 SGHAT, CDR2 FQDESV (reference sequence). The CDR3 sequence is 15 residues long. Trimming at V came to 6 bases and at J to 1 base, leaving 9 bases not matched to a gene.